This record concerns one TCR beta chain sequence. Antigen: not known. TCRdb's table, derived via immunoSEQ multiplex PCR, lists solely in-frame clones and lacks some. The top ten clones hold around 3.4% of a sample with approximately 80,000 clones, less than 95% of them seen once. This record comes from a study of T cell responses to AZD1222 COVID-19 vaccine. Study-level findings and limits: Vaccination with two AZD1222 doses was followed by a rise in Spike-specific TCR breadth and depth. There were mostly white British donors and more females than males, and clonal diversity was possibly underestimated. Only after the peak T cell response were repertoires sampled.

CDR3 length: 14 amino acids. The V gene's germline CDR1 is LGHDT and CDR2 YNNKEL (reference sequence). V dropped 2 bases and J dropped 2 bases, with 10 bases sitting between them. Pooling covered second doses at about 4 or about 12 weeks. This clonotype was obtained from an adult who received the AZD1222 COVID-19 vaccine. Specimen: peripheral blood, collected 28 days after the second AZD1222 dose. The V gene is TRBV3-1 (or the pseudogene TRBV3-2), the J gene TRBJ2-7, with D unclear. Written as DNA, the CDR3 is TGTGCCAGCAGCCAATGGCAAAAGGCCTACGAGCAGTACTTC. Translation gives CASSQWQKAYEQYF.